This TCR beta chain was captured in a study of beta chain features in type 1 diabetes. General observations from the study: The naive, central memory and Treg TCRB repertoires looked more alike in patients than they did in healthy donors. Across all four CD4+ subsets, people with type 1 diabetes showed modestly shorter TCRB CDR3s.

Investigators reverse transcribed all isolated RNA, so they sequenced expressed TCRB transcripts. The data were produced by immunoSEQ multiplex PCR, yet TCRdb's version contains in-frame clones alone and is incomplete. This table has under 90,000 clones, 25% to 35% appearing once. The germline V gene encodes CDR1 GTSNPN and CDR2 SVGIG (reference sequence). There are 13 residues in the CDR3. V gave up 7 bases and J gave up 5 bases; unmatched junction bases: 2. This clone occurred a few times. Its antigen is unidentified. This sequence originates from a woman aged 18-30 years in good health. This chain joins TRBV30 and TRBJ2-1, with 13 bases that match TRBD2. Material for sequencing was stem cell memory CD4+ T cells from blood. The CDR3 is CASGLAGNNEQFF. DNA of the CDR3: TGTGCCTCGGGACTAGCGGGAAACAATGAGCAGTTCTTC. Full variable domain (missing parts from reference TRBV30 and TRBJ2-1): SQTIHQWPATLVQPVGSPLSLECTVEGTSNPNLYWYRQAAGRGLQLLFYSVGIGQISSEVPQNLSASRPQDRQFILSSKKLLLSDSGFYLCASGLAGNNEQFFGPGTRLTVL.